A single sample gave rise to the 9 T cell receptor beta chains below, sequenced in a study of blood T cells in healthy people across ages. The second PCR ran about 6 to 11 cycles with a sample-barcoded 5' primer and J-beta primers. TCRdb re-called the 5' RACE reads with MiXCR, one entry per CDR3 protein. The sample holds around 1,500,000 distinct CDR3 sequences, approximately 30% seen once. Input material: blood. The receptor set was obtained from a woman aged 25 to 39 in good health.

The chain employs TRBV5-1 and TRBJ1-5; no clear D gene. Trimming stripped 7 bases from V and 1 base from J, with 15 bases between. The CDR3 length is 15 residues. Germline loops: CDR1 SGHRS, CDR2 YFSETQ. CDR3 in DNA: TGCGCCAGCCAAGGTCTGTACCGAAGCAATCAGCCCCAGCATTTT. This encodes CASQGLYRSNQPQHF.

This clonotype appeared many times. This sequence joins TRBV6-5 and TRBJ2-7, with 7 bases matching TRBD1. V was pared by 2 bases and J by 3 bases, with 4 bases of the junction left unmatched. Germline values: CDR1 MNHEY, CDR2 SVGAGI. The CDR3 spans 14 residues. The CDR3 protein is CASSYDRTGYEQYF. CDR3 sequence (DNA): TGTGCCAGCAGTTACGACAGGACAGGCTACGAGCAGTACTTC.

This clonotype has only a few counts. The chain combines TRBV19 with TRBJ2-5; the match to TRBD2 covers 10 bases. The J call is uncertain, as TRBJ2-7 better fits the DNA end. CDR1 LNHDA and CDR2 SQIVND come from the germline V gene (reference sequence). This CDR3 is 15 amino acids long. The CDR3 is CASQPSAGGSYEQYF. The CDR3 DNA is TGTGCCAGTCAGCCCTCAGCGGGAGGGTCTTACGAGCAGTACTTC.

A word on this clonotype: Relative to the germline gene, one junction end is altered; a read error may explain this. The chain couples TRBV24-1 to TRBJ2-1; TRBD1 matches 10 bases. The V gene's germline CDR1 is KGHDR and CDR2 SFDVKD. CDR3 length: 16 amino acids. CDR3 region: CATSDPGTGVYNEQVF. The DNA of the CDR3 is TGTGCCACCAGTGACCCCGGGACAGGGGTGTACAATGAGCAGGTCTTC.

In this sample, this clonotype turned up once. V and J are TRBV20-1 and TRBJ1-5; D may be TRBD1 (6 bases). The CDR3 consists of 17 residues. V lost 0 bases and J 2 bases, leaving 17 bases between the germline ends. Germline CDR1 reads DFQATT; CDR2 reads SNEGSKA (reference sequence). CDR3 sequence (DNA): TGCAGTGCTAGAGAGGCTGAGGGGGTCTCTCGCAATCAGCCCCAGCATTTT. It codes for CSAREAEGVSRNQPQHF.

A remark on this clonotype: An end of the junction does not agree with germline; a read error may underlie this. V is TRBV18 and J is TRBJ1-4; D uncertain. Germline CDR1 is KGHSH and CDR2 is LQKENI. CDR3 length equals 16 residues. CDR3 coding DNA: TGTGTCAGCTCAGGAGGAGTTGCTGCAACTAATGAAAAACTGTTTTTT. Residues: CVSSGGVAATNEKLFF.

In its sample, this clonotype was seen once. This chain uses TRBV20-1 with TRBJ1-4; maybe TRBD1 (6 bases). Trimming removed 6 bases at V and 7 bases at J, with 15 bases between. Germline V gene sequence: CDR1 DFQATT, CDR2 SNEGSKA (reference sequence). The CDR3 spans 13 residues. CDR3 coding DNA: TGCAGTGCGGCGGGGGGCGCGAGTGAAAAACTGTTTTTT. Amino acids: CSAAGGASEKLFF.

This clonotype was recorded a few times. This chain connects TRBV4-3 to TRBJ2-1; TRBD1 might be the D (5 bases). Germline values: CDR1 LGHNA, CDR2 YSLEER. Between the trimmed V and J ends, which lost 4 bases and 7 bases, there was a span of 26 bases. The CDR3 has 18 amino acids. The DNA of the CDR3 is TGCGCCAGCAGCCCTAACGACCTTGACCAGGGCGAAAAAAATGAGCAGTTCTTC. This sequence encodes CASSPNDLDQGEKNEQFF.

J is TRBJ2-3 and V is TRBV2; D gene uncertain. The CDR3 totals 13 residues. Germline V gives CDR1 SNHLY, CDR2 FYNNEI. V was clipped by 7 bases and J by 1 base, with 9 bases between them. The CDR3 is CASIRQRTDTQYF. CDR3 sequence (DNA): TGTGCCAGCATCCGTCAACGCACAGATACGCAGTATTTT.